This passage covers 2 T cell receptor beta chains from one sample sequenced in a study of vaccination effects on CD4 cells after COVID-19. No antigen is known for these receptors. Viral peptide pool expansion of antigen-specific CD4+ T cells preceded sequencing in the ViraFEST assay. Following a 10-day culture, CD4+ T cells were purified. None of these healthy vaccinees had been infected with SARS-CoV-2 before vaccination. Clones were sequenced by immunoSEQ multiplex PCR, and TCRdb holds only the in-frame ones, with some missing. The sample includes about 28,000 clones, around 72% of them seen just once. Sequences were derived from CD4+ T cells from PBMCs cultured with SARS-CoV-2 spike peptides, sampled before COVID-19 vaccination. The origin of the receptors is a human donor who received a COVID-19 vaccine.

V is TRBV18 and J is TRBJ1-1; 7 nucleotides line up with TRBD1. The trim removed 6 bases at V and 1 base at J, leaving 5 bases unmatched. The CDR3 covers 14 residues. The germline gives CDR1 KGHSH, CDR2 LQKENI. CDR3: CASSEGTANTEAFF. CDR3 sequence (DNA): TGTGCCAGCTCCGAGGGGACAGCGAACACTGAAGCTTTCTTT.

In this sample, this clone turned up once. This rearrangement joins TRBV7-6 to TRBJ2-5, with a tentative D call TRBD2 (7 bases). The CDR3 is 14 residues long. Germline loops: CDR1 SGHVS, CDR2 FNYEAQ. V lost 4 bases, J lost 5 bases, and 14 bases lay in between. DNA of the CDR3: TGTGCCAGCAGCTCCCTGGGGGGGCGGGAGACCCAGTACTTC. As protein: CASSSLGGRETQYF.